A single sample is the source of the 30 T cell receptor beta chains below, sequenced in a study of vaccination and CD4 T cells after COVID-19. Sequenced with the Oncomine TCR Beta short-read assay was DNA taken from cultured CD4+ T cells. TCRdb itself ran the PCR reads through MiXCR, one entry per CDR3 protein. The sample includes some 7,700 distinct CDR3 sequences, approximately 50% of them seen just once. Their antigen targets remain unknown. As for treatment: 10-day PBMC culture with coronavirus spike peptide pools or control peptides (ViraFEST assay). The sequencing input was CD4+ T cells from blood, cultured in vitro. The source is a human donor who had recovered from COVID-19.

The table lists this clonotype with a count of one. This chain joins TRBV6-1 and TRBJ1-1, with 11 nucleotides matching TRBD1. The length of the CDR3 is 14 residues. Germline CDR1 MNHNS, CDR2 SASEGT. Trimming at V came to 5 bases and at J to 5 bases, leaving 4 bases not matched to a gene. The CDR3 nucleotides read TGTGCCAGCAGTACGGACAGGGGGCGTACTGAAGCTTTCTTT. It is translated as CASSTDRGRTEAFF.

This clonotype was counted a single time. The rearrangement uses TRBV7-2 and TRBJ2-3, with TRBD2 identical over 7 bases. Trimming at V came to 1 base and at J to 1 base, leaving 5 bases not matched to a gene. Per the germline V gene, CDR1 is SGHTA and CDR2 is FQGNSA. The CDR3 has 16 amino acids. The CDR3 nucleotides are TGTGCCAGCAGCTTAGTTTCTCTAGCGGGCACAGATACGCAGTATTTT. This codes for CASSLVSLAGTDTQYF.

This chain links TRBV7-3 with TRBJ1-6; D is possibly TRBD1 (5 bases). Germline-derived CDR1 and CDR2 are SGHTA and FQGTGA. Trimming left V 2 bases short and J 5 bases short, with 10 bases between. The CDR3 runs to 15 residues. CDR3 sequence (DNA): TGTGCCAGCAGCTTATACTCAGGGAATAATTCACCCCTCCACTTT. Translated: CASSLYSGNNSPLHF.

As to this clonotype: The junction differs from germline at one of its ends, possibly a read error. Here the CDR3 DNA reads TGTGCTAGCAAGCGGACCGTCAATCAGCCCCAGCATTTT. Protein product: CASKRTVNQPQHF. The chain employs TRBV6-1 and TRBJ1-5; D gene uncertain. This CDR3 region has 13 residues. Germline-derived CDR1 and CDR2 are MNHNS and SASEGT.

V and J are TRBV7-9 and TRBJ1-2; tentatively, D is TRBD1 (5 bases). CDR1 is SEHNR, CDR2 FQNEAQ, per germline (reference sequence). The CDR3 has 14 amino acids. Trimming took 5 bases from V and 5 from J, leaving 15 bases between them. CDR3 sequence (DNA): TGTGCCAGCAGCCGGATTCAGGAGGGGTATGGCTACACCTTC. Translating gives CASSRIQEGYGYTF.

The chain recombines TRBV20-1 with TRBJ2-7; unclear D gene. This CDR3 spans 12 amino acids. CDR1 is DFQATT, CDR2 SNEGSKA, per germline (reference sequence). V shed 5 bases and J shed 2 bases, with 10 bases lying between them. Here the CDR3 reads CSALNGPYEQYF. Written as DNA, the CDR3 is TGCAGTGCTCTGAATGGTCCCTACGAGCAGTACTTC.

This clonotype has just a few counts. The chain joins TRBV7-2 to TRBJ2-7; D assignment may be TRBD1 or TRBD2 (5 bases each). Germline assignment: CDR1 SGHTA and CDR2 FQGNSA. The CDR3 spans 14 residues. Between the trimmed V and J ends, which lost 5 bases and 6 bases, there was a span of 17 bases. CDR3 sequence: CASSAGTWGLEQYF. CDR3 nucleotide sequence: TGTGCCAGCAGCGCCGGGACGTGGGGCCTCGAGCAGTACTTC.

This chain connects TRBV6-5 to TRBJ2-5, with 8 nucleotides matching TRBD2. Germline lookup yields CDR1 MNHEY and CDR2 SVGAGI. With 2 bases clipped from V and 5 bases from J, the junction kept 16 bases outside the gene matches. The CDR3 loop spans 18 amino acids. The CDR3 region has the DNA TGTGCCAGCAGTTACCCCCTTGATGGAGCGGGAGATTGGGAGACCCAGTACTTC. Protein sequence: CASSYPLDGAGDWETQYF.

The chain is built from TRBV7-8 and TRBJ1-5; 8 bases map to TRBD1. V lost 2 bases to trimming and J lost 1 base; unmatched junction nucleotides: 1. Germline V lookup: CDR1 SGHVS, CDR2 FQNEAQ. The CDR3 runs to 15 residues. In DNA, the CDR3 is TGTGCCAGCAGCTTACAGGGGGCGAGCAATCAGCCCCAGCATTTT. It codes for CASSLQGASNQPQHF.

This chain connects TRBV19 to TRBJ1-1; the match to TRBD1 covers 9 bases. Trimming removed 7 bases from V and 5 bases from J; junction bases left unmatched: 11. Germline lookup yields CDR1 LNHDA and CDR2 SQIVND (reference sequence). This CDR3 is built from 15 residues. CDR3: CASTGLGQGRTEAFF. DNA for the CDR3: TGTGCCAGTACGGGGCTAGGACAGGGGAGGACTGAAGCTTTCTTT.

V usage is TRBV9 and J usage is TRBJ1-1; D is perhaps TRBD1 (5 bases). The V end lost 4 bases, the J end lost 6 bases, and 10 bases lay between the germline ends. The CDR3 is 12 residues long. Germline loops: CDR1 SGDLS, CDR2 YYNGEE. The DNA of the CDR3 is TGTGCCAGCAGCATGGGGGGAGCTGAAGCTTTCTTT. Translated, it gives CASSMGGAEAFF.

This clonotype was observed once. CDR3 sequence reads: CSARVEGGPEKLFF. CDR3 DNA sequence: TGCAGTGCTAGAGTCGAAGGGGGACCTGAAAAACTGTTTTTT. V usage is TRBV20-1 and J usage is TRBJ1-4; tentatively, D is TRBD1 (6 bases). Trimming pared 1 base from V and 7 bases from J, leaving 13 bases between. This CDR3 spans 14 amino acids. Germline lookup yields CDR1 DFQATT and CDR2 SNEGSKA (reference sequence).

The rearrangement links TRBV30 to TRBJ1-5, with no clear D. CDR3 length equals 13 residues. Trimming shortened V by 0 bases and J by 5 bases, and 8 bases separated the two germline ends. Germline V gene lookup returns CDR1 GTSNPN and CDR2 SVGIG (reference sequence). The CDR3 DNA reads TGTGCCTGGAGTGTACTCGCGTATCAGCCCCAGCATTTT. It is translated as CAWSVLAYQPQHF.

The chain is built from TRBV6-1 and TRBJ2-1, with 12 bases fitting TRBD2. Germline V gives CDR1 MNHNS, CDR2 SASEGT. This CDR3 has 15 residues. J lost 6 bases, V lost 6 bases, and 6 bases had no gene match. This chain's CDR3 is CASRWTSGAGNEQFF. In DNA, the CDR3 is TGTGCCAGCAGGTGGACTAGCGGGGCCGGCAATGAGCAGTTCTTC.

This clonotype turned up a few times. This chain joins TRBV20-1 and TRBJ1-4; tentatively, D is TRBD1 (6 bases). The CDR3 consists of 15 residues. Germline V CDR1 and CDR2: DFQATT, SNEGSKA (reference sequence). Trimming stripped 2 bases from V and 6 bases from J, with 16 bases between. The CDR3 reads CSARRSGGAYEKLFF. The DNA for the CDR3 is TGCAGTGCTAGACGTTCGGGGGGCGCTTATGAAAAACTGTTTTTT.

This clonotype was recorded a few times. The J gene is TRBJ1-2, the V gene TRBV6-1; D ambiguous. CDR3 length equals 13 residues. CDR1 and CDR2 (germline): MNHNS, SASEGT. V was clipped by 7 bases and J by 7 bases, with 16 bases between them. In nucleotides, the CDR3 is TGTGCCAGCAAAAAGAGGGATATCGGTGGCTACACCTTC. It encodes CASKKRDIGGYTF.

V is TRBV6-1 and J is TRBJ2-3; TRBD2 matches 12 bases. Germline lookup yields CDR1 MNHNS and CDR2 SASEGT. J gave up 1 base and V 5 bases, and 7 bases lay outside the gene matches. This CDR3 has 17 amino acids. CDR3: CASSKPWTSGGTDTQYF. CDR3 in DNA: TGTGCCAGCAGTAAACCATGGACTAGCGGGGGCACAGATACGCAGTATTTT.

The chain employs TRBV18 and TRBJ2-5, with a weak D call TRBD1 (6 bases). Trimming removed 2 bases from V and 5 bases from J, with 18 bases in between. This CDR3 is built from 16 residues. CDR1 is KGHSH and CDR2 is LQKENI in the germline V gene. The CDR3 protein is CASSPRMGAVMETQYF. In DNA, the CDR3 is TGTGCCAGCTCACCAAGGATGGGGGCAGTGATGGAGACCCAGTACTTC.

The V gene is TRBV6-1, the J gene TRBJ1-2; 9 nucleotides line up with TRBD1. Trimming removed 2 bases from V and 8 bases from J; junction bases left unmatched: 6. Germline V lookup: CDR1 MNHNS, CDR2 SASEGT. The CDR3 covers 14 residues. This chain's CDR3 is CASSEPGQGVGYTF. The CDR3 DNA sequence: TGTGCCAGCAGTGAACCGGGACAGGGTGTGGGCTACACCTTC.

This clonotype has a handful of counts. The chain joins TRBV7-2 to TRBJ2-1, with D perhaps TRBD2 (6 bases). The germline gives CDR1 SGHTA, CDR2 FQGNSA. There are 15 residues in the CDR3. V dropped 6 bases and J dropped 0 bases, with 12 bases sitting between them. CDR3 protein: CASRPGGSSYNEQFF. CDR3 bases: TGTGCCAGCAGACCTGGGGGGAGCTCCTACAATGAGCAGTTCTTC.

The chain is built from TRBV4-1 and TRBJ1-1, with D perhaps matching TRBD1 (6 bases). Germline V gene data show CDR1 as MGHRA and CDR2 as YSYEKL. Deletions cut 7 bases from V and 4 bases from J, with 22 bases between. This CDR3 is 16 amino acids long. The CDR3 spells CASKGAYRGRGTEAFF. The CDR3, as DNA: TGCGCCAGCAAAGGAGCCTATCGGGGGCGAGGCACTGAAGCTTTCTTT.

The chain carries TRBV29-1 and TRBJ2-2; D is tentatively TRBD1 or TRBD2 (5 bases each). CDR3 length: 14 amino acids. Germline V lookup: CDR1 SQVTM, CDR2 ANQGSEA. Trimming shortened V by 5 bases and J by 5 bases, and 15 bases separated the two germline ends. The CDR3 DNA sequence: TGCAGCGTTCTCTGGGACCCCAAGACCGGGGAGCTGTTTTTT. Its protein is CSVLWDPKTGELFF.

Points on this clonotype: The germline gene is not matched at one end of the junction; a read error may be the cause. CDR3 DNA sequence: TGCGCCAGCAGCCAATCTGGGACAAATAAAGAGACCCAGTACTTC. It yields the protein CASSQSGTNKETQYF. The V gene is TRBV11-2, the J gene TRBJ2-5; a possible D gene is TRBD1 (6 bases). CDR3 size: 15 residues. The V gene's germline CDR1 is SGHAT and CDR2 FQNNGV. The entire variable domain, with the rest obtained from reference TRBV11-2 and TRBJ2-5, is as follows: EAGVAQSPRYKIIEKRQSVAFWCNPISGHATLYWYQQILGQGPKLLIQFQNNGVVDDSQLPKDRFSAERLKGVDSTLKIQPAKLEDSAVYLCASSQSGTNKETQYFGPGTRLLVL.

The rearrangement uses TRBV7-2 and TRBJ2-2; D may be TRBD2 (5 bases). Trimming pared 6 bases from V and 0 bases from J, leaving 8 bases between. The germline CDR1 and CDR2 sequences are SGHTA and FQGNSA. This CDR3 spans 14 amino acids. The chain's CDR3 is CASRSGTNTGELFF. CDR3 bases: TGTGCCAGCAGATCCGGGACGAACACCGGGGAGCTGTTTTTT. Using reference TRBV7-2 and TRBJ2-2 for the parts outside the CDR3, the full variable domain is GAGVSQSPSNKVTEKGKDVELRCDPISGHTALYWYRQSLGQGLEFLIYFQGNSAPDKSGLPSDRFSAERTGGSVSTLTIQRTQQEDSAVYLCASRSGTNTGELFFGEGSRLTVL.

This chain connects TRBV7-2 to TRBJ1-2, with unresolved D. Trimming left V 4 bases short and J 2 bases short, with 11 bases between. The CDR3 runs to 14 residues. Germline V gives CDR1 SGHTA, CDR2 FQGNSA. The CDR3 DNA sequence: TGTGCCAGCAGCTCCGGTGGCGGGAACTATGGCTACACCTTC. Residues: CASSSGGGNYGYTF.

By frequency in the sample, this clonotype is large. This chain uses TRBV12-3 or TRBV12-4 with TRBJ1-6; 9 bases agree with TRBD1. The J segment lost 0 bases and the V segment lost 6 bases, leaving 9 bases of the junction unmatched. CDR3 length equals 18 residues. As DNA, the CDR3 is TGTGCCAGCAGCAGGACAGGGGCAAGGAGCTCCTATAATTCACCCCTCCACTTT. Translating gives CASSRTGARSSYNSPLHF.

The J gene is TRBJ1-5, the V gene TRBV7-2, with 9 bases identical to TRBD1. This CDR3 is 16 amino acids long. The V and J ends lost 3 bases and 4 bases, in that order; junction bases with no gene match: 7. Germline values: CDR1 SGHTA, CDR2 FQGNSA. The CDR3: CASSFTPGTGNQPQHF. CDR3 nucleotides: TGTGCCAGCAGCTTTACCCCCGGGACAGGGAATCAGCCCCAGCATTTT.

This chain uses TRBV15 with TRBJ1-2, with a tentative D call TRBD1 (6 bases). Germline loops: CDR1 LNHNV, CDR2 YYDKDF (reference sequence). Between the trimmed V and J ends, which lost 0 bases and 4 bases, there was a span of 9 bases. This CDR3 is 14 amino acids long. The CDR3 sequence is CATSRDRGSYGYTF. The CDR3 DNA reads TGTGCCACCAGCAGAGATAGGGGGAGCTATGGCTACACCTTC.

This chain joins TRBV7-2 and TRBJ1-1; D remains ambiguous. Germline V lookup: CDR1 SGHTA, CDR2 FQGNSA. V was pared by 3 bases and J by 0 bases, with 8 bases between. The CDR3 contains 14 residues. The CDR3 sequence: CASSFRPMNTEAFF. For the CDR3, the DNA is TGTGCCAGCAGCTTCAGGCCGATGAACACTGAAGCTTTCTTT.

A few counts support this clonotype. This chain joins TRBV19 and TRBJ1-5; weak D call: TRBD1 (6 bases). Germline V CDR1 and CDR2: LNHDA, SQIVND (reference sequence). Trimming took off 6 bases at V and 2 bases at J, with 17 bases between the two ends. The CDR3 sequence is 16 residues long. This chain's CDR3 is CASSRLGGEGNQPQHF. In DNA, the CDR3 is TGTGCCAGTAGCCGTCTGGGGGGCGAGGGCAATCAGCCCCAGCATTTT.